This T cell receptor (beta chain) is drawn from a study of cytomegalovirus exposure and HLA in healthy donors listed by TCRdb under 2017. Context from the whole study: In an earlier analysis of around 540 of the donors, roughly 300 Gb of sequence data and roughly 100 million unique TCR beta sequences from about 190 million T cells were reported. High-throughput TCR immunosequencing, statistical association of individual TCRs with disease status, and machine learning were combined to predict cytomegalovirus infection status. Rather than using new phenotypic data, the later analysis identified candidate immune exposures from TCR beta sequences and from how often those sequences occurred across donors. The number of donors typed differed by locus, with roughly 620-630 for A, B, C, DRB1 and DQB1, roughly 550 for DQA1, 606 for DPA1, and approximately 470 for DPB1. About 320 gigabases of sequencing data and approximately 80 million unique TCR sequences were included in an early release covering 550 to 800 HLA-typed donors. The aim of the study was to test whether cataloging public T cell receptors could identify signatures of past pathogen exposure. In a later genetic analysis, genome-wide SNP genotypes for 398 of the 666 donors were used, and that subset was treated as a discovery cohort. A later analysis re-analyzed previously published TCR beta repertoires from 650 to 800 donors and added high-resolution HLA genotyping to study TCR occurrence patterns. The study profiled the T cell repertoires of approximately 700 subjects by immunosequencing and related them to cytomegalovirus serostatus. Roughly 5 DR-DQ haplotypes were handled as single units for association and clustering, since linkage in the cohort was strong. The genetic ancestry cluster associated with self-reported Caucasian donors included about 81% of the roughly 380 genotyped donors. All discovery cohort repertoires had been generated using a single sequencing platform. HLA typing covered class I and class II loci at four-digit resolution. Alongside the repertoire data, information on donor age, sex, ethnicity and CMV serostatus was compiled. To decide whether each TCR beta V gene segment behaved as functional or pseudogenic, an earlier analysis of over 500 of the donors relied on high-throughput TCR beta sequencing. Among almost 400 genotyped donors of the cohort, an average of approximately 240,000 unique TCR beta nucleotide sequences were sequenced per donor, around a sixth of them non-productive. Besides the first cohort of 550 to 750 subjects, a separate validation cohort made up of about 120 different subjects was used.

The library was generated by the immunoSEQ multiplex PCR assay. For the multiplex PCR, a mixture combining 60 forward primers for TCR Vbeta segments and 13 reverse primers for TCR Jbeta segments was used. A multiplex PCR assay on genomic DNA amplified the CDR3 region of rearranged TCR beta genes. Amplified TCR beta libraries were sequenced as 87-base-pair reads on the Illumina HiSeq System. Per the original workflow: In a later analysis, tens of millions of unique TCR beta chains were counted across the 500 to 850 repertoires, and around 11 million of these chains were shared by at least two donors. A nearest-neighbor algorithm error-corrected the raw reads and collapsed the reads into unique sequences, merging closely related sequences to remove PCR and sequencing errors. V, D and J gene segments were assigned by aligning CDR3 sequences to IMGT reference sequences. For a sequence to be retained, a match of at least six nucleotides was required to both a V gene segment and a J gene segment. A rearrangement counted as productive if the CDR3 had no stop codons and remained in frame with V and J, and every other rearrangement counted as non-productive. Following IMGT convention, CDR3 was defined as the stretch from the second conserved V-encoded cysteine up to the conserved J-encoded phenylalanine. The earlier analysis of about 590 of the donors excluded sequences that lacked an unambiguous match to a single V gene segment. An earlier analysis of fewer than 750 of the donors classified V segments as functional when productive rearrangements were above 56.7% and as segregating when the standard deviation between donors was above 5%. A statistical classification framework was developed to diagnose cytomegalovirus status using the catalog of TCR beta chain sequences. In a later analysis, V and J genes were assigned by comparing TCR nucleotide sequences against IMGT/GENE-DB human TR gene sequences. In a later analysis, CDR3 sequences and most-parsimonious VDJ recombination scenarios were assigned using the TCRdist pipeline. A later analysis defined each TCR beta chain by its CDR3 amino acid sequence plus V-gene family, and excluded reads lacking a unique V-gene family. As a way to deal with suspected cross-contamination and a sequencing artifact, a later analysis dropped 592 nucleotide sequences that were highly shared and had low generation probability. In a later analysis, a clonal expansion index for each public chain was calculated from normalized within-repertoire ranks of inferred template counts. In a later analysis, generation probabilities were computed with a VDJ recombination model fitted to out-of-frame rearrangements, and the resulting probabilities were checked against IGoR. A later analysis scored TCR-TCR, TCR-HLA and TCR-CMV co-occurrence with hypergeometric tests, applying a repertoire-size bias correction to TCR pairs. A later analysis estimated false discovery rates by permuting HLA or CMV assignments 20 times. A later analysis grouped co-occurring TCRs with DBSCAN, adding TCRdist sequence similarity when clustering within HLA-allele-positive subsets. Repertoires with fewer than 30,000 or more than 120,000 public chains were left out of co-occurrence clustering, as were five repertoires with anomalous nucleotide sharing. The clones in this table, taken by TCRdb from immuneACCESS, are in-frame only. Not every clone is retained; where verified, under half of the shortfall comes from an unresolved V gene, and the cause of the rest is unknown. The DNA gave D and trimming, while V, J and clone size come from that table. The table for this sample lists about 160,000 clones; about 88% of them were counted only once. The ten largest clones represent just under 2% of the sample.

CDR1 is given as LGHNA and CDR2 as YNFKEQ, both from the germline V gene. Relative to germline, V is 1 base shorter and J is 5 bases shorter, with 18 bases between their ends. The CDR3, from cysteine to phenylalanine, totals 16 residues. The entry retains the CDR3 DNA only, 48 bases that are in frame from base 1. Points on this clone: The specificity of this receptor is unknown. It has no much larger one-base neighbor in the sample; base qualities were not kept.

The cohort comprised some 680 healthy bone marrow donors. Cohort members were all nominally healthy when sampled, although unrecorded immune exposures were likely present. The donor was CMV seronegative and was included in the group of approximately 350 seronegative cohort members. Each donor provided a peripheral blood sample, and peripheral blood mononuclear cells were used for TCR beta sequencing. The Qiagen DNeasy Blood Extraction Kit was used to extract genomic DNA from the blood cell samples. What the work shows at the level of the full study, not this receptor alone: The classifier was reported to diagnose cytomegalovirus status with high specificity and sensitivity in both the original and validation cohorts. In a later analysis, HLA-associated TCR beta chains were found to be more clonally expanded and to have lower generation probabilities than equally common non-associated chains. Linkage disequilibrium might explain the correlated functional status among segregating V segments, but an unknown experimental factor could not be excluded. In a later analysis, 15,000 to 20,000 TCR beta sequences were associated with specific HLA alleles at a false discovery rate of 0.05. In a later genetic analysis, fewer N-insertions in productive TCRs were reported among donors in an Asian-associated ancestry cluster than the approximately 710-donor mean. According to the authors, the approach could potentially be generalized to other disease states and immunological phenotypes. Across donors, most TCR sequences were observed very rarely, whereas some public TCRs were present in many individuals. In an earlier analysis of under 600 of the donors, most TCR beta V segments were observed in productive rearrangements about 90% or about 30% of the time, broadly matching IMGT annotations. The 87-base-pair reads could not distinguish some IMGT-functional V segments, including TRBV6-2 and TRBV6-3, so those segments were excluded. A later analysis reported that several top co-occurrence clusters appeared linked to parvovirus B19, influenza, CMV and Epstein-Barr virus. The sequencing pipeline was judged likely to have produced a cluster of highly shared sequence variants as a technical artifact. According to a later analysis, most CMV-associated TCR beta chains appeared to be HLA-restricted, and the HLA associations seemed to be driven largely by CMV exposure. A later genetic analysis associated a missense DCLRE1C variant with V-gene and J-gene trimming of TCR beta chains, and an independent cohort replicated the association. In vitro tests confirmed that a few of the cytomegalovirus-associated TCR beta chains recognize cytomegalovirus antigens. A total of around 150 TCR beta chains were listed by the study as associated with cytomegalovirus. The earlier analysis of nearly 600 of the donors excluded 15 to 20 rarely observed V segments, including chromosome 9 orphons, because counts were too low. Only TCR beta chains were sequenced in this cohort, and the absence of alpha or paired-chain data limited detectable features. HLA typing was unavailable for some donors at each locus, so association tests used only the typed subset. CMV serostatus was the only immune exposure information available for the cohort. The presence/absence analyses assumed that sequencing depth was roughly uniform across donors, and that assumption may not be true. Strong co-occurrence of HLA alleles, especially DR and DQ, made assigning TCR associations to individual alleles difficult. A further reported finding was that TCR beta sequences accurately predicted the HLA-A and HLA-B alleles for most subjects in the first cohort. According to a later analysis, TCR association rates differed among HLA loci, with DRB1 alleles showing the most associated TCRs and HLA-C alleles showing the fewest.

Sequencing input: PBMCs. This TCR was sampled from a woman aged 18-30 years in good health and CMV-seronegative. This sequence uses TRBV4-2 and TRBJ2-7, and possibly TRBD2, on 6 matching bases. Here the CDR3 is given as CASSQVGGTPGHEQYF. The nucleotide sequence reads as follows: TGTGCCAGCAGCCAAGTGGGCGGGACCCCAGGCCACGAGCAGTACTTC.